This is a list of T cell receptor beta chains from one sample in a study of blood T cells in healthy people across ages. Each CDR3 protein gets one entry after TCRdb re-called the 5' RACE reads with MiXCR. The profile shows approximately 800,000 distinct CDR3 sequences, approximately 25% of them singletons. In addition, the sample was reused for a study of T cells of mothers and their children.

The sample was blood. The origin of the receptors is a boy aged 5 to 17 in good health. Each CDR3 is given with its conserved first and last residue. Fields, in order: clone size, D gene, V gene, J gene, CDR3 DNA, CDR3 protein. The D gene is left open where the match is weak. Clone size is given for some rows only: seen once, a few or many times, or a class if the clone is expanded.

few	TRBD1	TRBV28	TRBJ2-7	TGTGCCAGCAGTTCTACCGGGACAGGGATCTACGAGCAGTACTTC	CASSSTGTGIYEQYF
few	-	TRBV6-1	TRBJ1-5	TGTGCCAGCAGTGACTTCGCAGGCAATCAGCCCCAGCATTTT	CASSDFAGNQPQHF
-	-	TRBV5-1	TRBJ1-2	TGCGCCAGCAGCTTCGATCCATCCCTGGGGTATGGCTACACCTTC	CASSFDPSLGYGYTF
few	TRBD1	TRBV28	TRBJ2-5	TGTGCCAGCCAAGGGACAGGGATATTTATGGGCGAAGAGACCCAGTACTTC	CASQGTGIFMGEETQYF
-	-	TRBV6-6	TRBJ2-1	TGTGCCAGCAGTTACTCCAGGCCGAACTACAATGAGCAGTTCTTC	CASSYSRPNYNEQFF
once	TRBD2	TRBV29-1	TRBJ2-5	TGCAGCGCAGGGACTAGCGGAGAGACCCAGTACTTC	CSAGTSGETQYF
few	-	TRBV6-6	TRBJ1-2	TGTGCCAGCAGCCGGGACGCAAACTATGGCTACACCTTC	CASSRDANYGYTF
-	TRBD2	TRBV4-1	TRBJ2-1	TGCGCCAGCAGCCAACGGGGGGAGCCCAATGAGCAGTTCTTC	CASSQRGEPNEQFF
few	-	TRBV2	TRBJ2-1	TGTGCCAGCAGTGAACCAGCAGGGGACAATGAGCAGTTCTTC	CASSEPAGDNEQFF
-	-	TRBV6-2/TRBV6-3	TRBJ2-2	TGTGCCAGCAGTTTGTCTTTTGGGTACACCGGGGAGCTGTTTTTT	CASSLSFGYTGELFF
-	TRBD1	TRBV29-1	TRBJ2-7	TGCAGCGGATCCGGGACAGGGAATCACGAGCAGTACTTC	CSGSGTGNHEQYF
few	TRBD1	TRBV29-1	TRBJ1-2	TGCAGCGTCAAGCCCGACAGGGGTTATGGCTACACCTTC	CSVKPDRGYGYTF
few	-	TRBV27	TRBJ1-1	TGTGCCAGCAGTTTATCCCGGAAGAACACTGAAGCTTTCTTT	CASSLSRKNTEAFF
few	-	TRBV15	TRBJ2-1	TGTGCCACCAGCAGAGGGAGGGGTGCCTCCAAAACCTACAATGAGCAGTTCTTC	CATSRGRGASKTYNEQFF
-	-	TRBV6-2/TRBV6-3	TRBJ2-3	TGTGCCAGCAGTTTGTACACTAGCTCGTCGGATACGCAGTATTTT	CASSLYTSSSDTQYF
-	TRBD2	TRBV4-3	TRBJ2-7	TGCGCCAGCAGCCAAGATAGGTCAGCGGGAGCCTACGAGCAGTACTTC	CASSQDRSAGAYEQYF
many	TRBD1	TRBV15	TRBJ1-1	TGTGCCACCTCCCCCCGGACAGGGAAAATTGAAGCTTTCTTT	CATSPRTGKIEAFF
few	TRBD1	TRBV25-1	TRBJ1-5	TGTGCCAGCAGTACTCAGACAGGGAGACAGCCCCAGCATTTT	CASSTQTGRQPQHF
-	-	TRBV29-1	TRBJ2-5	TGCAGCGTTGAACAAGCGGTCCAAGAGACCCAGTACTTC	CSVEQAVQETQYF
few	-	TRBV9	TRBJ2-1	TGTGCCAGCAGCGTGATAACAGGGAGCTACAATGAGCAGTTCTTC	CASSVITGSYNEQFF
few	-	TRBV9	TRBJ2-3	TGTGCCAGCAGCGTAGAGGGGGGGACCCTTTACACAGATACGCAGTATTTT	CASSVEGGTLYTDTQYF
-	TRBD2	TRBV13	TRBJ2-7	TGTGCCAGCAGCTTACGACTAGCGGTGACCTACGAGCAGTACTTC	CASSLRLAVTYEQYF
few	-	TRBV7-8	TRBJ2-5	TGTGCCAGCAGCGGTTCGACATGGGAAGGAGAGACCCAGTACTTC	CASSGSTWEGETQYF
few	TRBD1	TRBV6-5	TRBJ1-1	TGTGCCAGCAGTCACGGACAGGGTATGAACACTGAAGCTTTCTTT	CASSHGQGMNTEAFF
few	-	TRBV28	TRBJ1-6	TGTGCCAGCAGTTTAAAGCGCGGGTGGCGAGCCCTGAATTCACCCCTCCACTTT	CASSLKRGWRALNSPLHF
-	-	TRBV4-3	TRBJ2-7	TGCGCCAGCAGCCAAGAGTTCTCTGGCTCCTCCGAGCAGTACTTC	CASSQEFSGSSEQYF